The 27 T cell receptor beta chains presented below share a single source sample, sequenced in a study of metastatic and nonmetastatic thyroid tumors. No treatment of any kind had been given to any patient before thyroid surgery. TCRdb re-processed the PCR reads through MiXCR. The data show about 14,000 clones, about 12% seen once. The specimen was blood. These receptors all stem from a female donor with papillary thyroid cancer or a benign thyroid nodule (not recorded which). Some clones in this sample may be carry-over from other donors' samples.

This clone was seen repeatedly, ten times or more. The chain is built from TRBV24-1 and TRBJ2-3; TRBD1 matches at 8 bases. CDR3 length equals 17 residues. The trim removed 4 bases at V and 3 bases at J, leaving 11 bases unmatched. Germline-derived CDR1 and CDR2 are KGHDR and SFDVKD. CDR3: CATSDPGQGLRTDTQYF. The CDR3, as DNA: TGTGCCACCAGTGACCCCGGACAGGGATTAAGGACAGATACGCAGTATTTT.

This clone was detected many times. Other DNA sequences from this sample encode an identical CDR3 as well. The CDR3 DNA sequence: TGTGCCAGCAGTTTACAAGAGACCCAGTACTTC. It is translated as CASSLQETQYF. This chain uses TRBV12-3 or TRBV12-4 with TRBJ2-5; D is unclear. The ends were cut back, 2 bases at V and 2 bases at J, with 0 bases in the middle. This CDR3 contains 11 residues.

This clone came up a few times. The gene calls are TRBV15 and TRBJ2-3; D is ambiguous. The germline V gene has CDR1 LNHNV and CDR2 YYDKDF (reference sequence). V shed 1 base and J shed 0 bases, with 11 bases lying between them. The CDR3 contains 16 residues. CDR3 region: CATSRVPVVSTDTQYF. As DNA, the CDR3 is TGTGCCACCAGCAGAGTTCCGGTGGTAAGCACAGATACGCAGTATTTT.

The V gene is TRBV9, the J gene TRBJ2-1; tentative D call: TRBD2 (6 bases). This CDR3 is built from 14 residues. V lost 0 bases, J lost 9 bases, and 13 bases lay in between. CDR1 SGDLS and CDR2 YYNGEE come from the germline V gene. The CDR3 spells CASSVAGWGVEQFF. The CDR3 region has the DNA TGTGCCAGCAGCGTAGCGGGGTGGGGGGTTGAGCAGTTCTTC.

As regards this clone: At one end the junction does not follow the germline gene, possibly because of a read error. The chain employs TRBV5-1 and TRBJ2-1, with D maybe TRBD1 (6 bases). The CDR3 loop spans 17 amino acids. Germline V gene data show CDR1 as SGHRS and CDR2 as YFSETQ. CDR3 sequence: CASSLTSTGSSCNEQFF. The CDR3 bases are TGCGCCAGCAGCCTTACTTCGACAGGAAGCTCCTGCAATGAGCAGTTCTTC.

A few counts support this clone. The genes are TRBV6-1 and TRBJ2-5, with 14 bases aligning to TRBD2. CDR1 is MNHNS and CDR2 is SASEGT in the germline V gene. This CDR3 is built from 13 residues. Trimming cost V 8 bases and J 4 bases; bases outside gene matches: 0. The CDR3 nucleotides read TGTGCCAGCGGGACTAGCGGGAGAGAGACCCAGTACTTC. This codes for CASGTSGRETQYF.

This clone has a count of ten or more. The chain recombines TRBV15 with TRBJ2-1; 7 bases fit TRBD1. V lost 1 base, J lost 7 bases, and 7 bases stayed unmatched. Germline loops: CDR1 LNHNV, CDR2 YYDKDF (reference sequence). The CDR3 runs 15 residues. In nucleotides, the CDR3 is TGTGCCACCAGCAGAGGAAGACAGGGCGGAAATGAGCAGTTCTTC. Residues: CATSRGRQGGNEQFF.

This clone was detected many times. The chain employs TRBV7-9 and TRBJ2-5; D call uncertain. The length of the CDR3 is 16 residues. Trimming took off 5 bases at V and 1 base at J, with 17 bases between the two ends. The V gene's germline CDR1 is SEHNR and CDR2 FQNEAQ (reference sequence). The CDR3 region has the DNA TGTGCCAGCAGCCGCCTAGGCCCCAAGCGCCAAGAGACCCAGTACTTC. This sequence encodes CASSRLGPKRQETQYF.

This clone has at least ten counts. This chain connects TRBV3-1 to TRBJ1-2, with D perhaps matching TRBD1 (5 bases). Germline V lookup: CDR1 LGHDT, CDR2 YNNKEL (reference sequence). There are 13 residues in the CDR3. V was clipped by 1 base and J by 6 bases, with 9 bases between them. CDR3 nucleotide sequence: TGTGCCAGCAGCCAAGGGGGCTTACATGGCTACACCTTC. This encodes CASSQGGLHGYTF.

This clone is classed as medium-sized (0.01 to 0.1%). The chain recombines TRBV6-1 with TRBJ1-6; the match to TRBD1 covers 7 bases. V gave up 6 bases and J gave up 5 bases; unmatched junction bases: 10. The CDR3 covers 16 residues. CDR1 and CDR2 from the germline V gene are MNHNS and SASEGT. The CDR3 here is CASSPGKGQNNSPLHF. CDR3 bases: TGTGCCAGCAGCCCTGGCAAGGGACAGAATAATTCACCCCTCCACTTT.

This chain uses TRBV20-1 with TRBJ2-5; perhaps TRBD2 as D (6 bases). The CDR3 loop spans 15 amino acids. Germline CDR1 reads DFQATT; CDR2 reads SNEGSKA (reference sequence). Trimming removed 6 bases from V and 5 bases from J, with 22 bases in between. In nucleotides, the CDR3 is TGCAGTGCCTTAGACTATAGACTAGACAAGGAGACCCAGTACTTC. Protein product: CSALDYRLDKETQYF.

In this sample, this clone turned up once. The rearrangement links TRBV3-1 to TRBJ2-7, with TRBD2 matching 9 bases. Germline values: CDR1 LGHDT, CDR2 YNNKEL (reference sequence). This CDR3 comprises 15 residues. After removal of 1 base from V and 6 bases from J, the junction contained 7 bases not matched to a gene. The CDR3 loop is CASSQGGGGAREQYF. CDR3 DNA: TGTGCCAGCAGCCAAGGAGGCGGGGGGGCCCGCGAGCAGTACTTC.

This clone rates as medium-sized. V usage is TRBV27 and J usage is TRBJ2-1; tentative D call: TRBD2 (5 bases). Germline V gene data show CDR1 as MNHEY and CDR2 as SMNVEV (reference sequence). V was pared by 0 bases and J by 8 bases, with 11 bases between. The CDR3 consists of 14 residues. In DNA form, the CDR3 reads TGTGCCAGCAGTTTATCATTGGGTAGCGATGAGCAGTTCTTC. Amino acids: CASSLSLGSDEQFF.

The genes are TRBV20-1 and TRBJ1-2; 8 bases map to TRBD1. The CDR3 sequence is 14 residues long. Trimming took 3 bases from V and 1 from J; bases not matched to a gene: 4. Germline V lookup: CDR1 DFQATT, CDR2 SNEGSKA (reference sequence). DNA of the CDR3: TGCAGTGCTAGGACAGGGGTTGGTAACTATGGCTACACCTTC. Translating gives CSARTGVGNYGYTF.

This clone was picked up many times. J is TRBJ1-1 and V is TRBV20-1; TRBD1 might be the D (5 bases). CDR1 is DFQATT and CDR2 is SNEGSKA in the germline V gene (reference sequence). The CDR3 totals 13 residues. V gave up 6 bases and J gave up 0 bases, with 11 bases separating them. CDR3 residues: CSARASMNTEAFF. CDR3 DNA sequence: TGCAGTGCCAGGGCCAGCATGAACACTGAAGCTTTCTTT.

Many counts were recorded for this clone. The chain joins TRBV6-1 to TRBJ2-5, with 13 bases matching TRBD2. From germline, CDR1 is MNHNS and CDR2 SASEGT. CDR3 size: 16 residues. The junction had 9 bases not matched to a gene; V was cut back by 6 bases and J by 5 bases. The CDR3 region is CASSRTSGSLGETQYF. The CDR3 region has the DNA TGTGCCAGCAGCAGGACTAGCGGGAGCCTCGGGGAGACCCAGTACTTC.

This clone has ten or more counts. The chain couples TRBV14 to TRBJ2-1; 11 bases are shared with TRBD2. The V segment lost 1 base and the J segment 6 bases; nucleotides outside the gene matches: 8. The CDR3 has 17 amino acids. CDR1 SGHDN and CDR2 FVKESK come from the germline V gene. CDR3: CASSQGLLAGAPNEQFF. The DNA of the CDR3 is TGTGCCAGCAGCCAAGGGTTACTAGCGGGGGCCCCCAATGAGCAGTTCTTC.

A few counts support this clone. It may be a read error: a sequence one base away is much more abundant. Distinct nucleotide sequences in the sample also encode this CDR3. The genes are TRBV29-1 and TRBJ2-1; 7 nucleotides agree with TRBD2. Germline CDR1 and CDR2: SQVTM and ANQGSEA. The CDR3 runs to 17 residues. The CDR3 DNA follows: TGCAGCGTCGAAGATGGGGAGGGAGGCAACTACCTCAATGAGCAGTTCTTC. Translating gives CSVEDGEGGNYLNEQFF.

Many counts were recorded for this clone. As DNA, the CDR3 is TGTGCCAGCAGTGAAACAGGGTACAATCAGCCCCAGCATTTT. Protein product: CASSETGYNQPQHF. This rearrangement joins TRBV6-1 to TRBJ1-5, with D possibly TRBD1 on 6 matching bases. V shed 2 bases and J shed 3 bases, with 8 bases lying between them. This CDR3 is built from 14 residues. The germline V gene has CDR1 MNHNS and CDR2 SASEGT.

This clone qualifies as medium-sized (0.01 to 0.1%). V is TRBV19 and J is TRBJ2-2; 8 bases match TRBD2. Germline loops: CDR1 LNHDA, CDR2 SQIVND (reference sequence). V trimming: 5 bases; J trimming: 1 base; junction bases outside the gene matches: 6. The CDR3 totals 16 residues. CDR3 nucleotides: TGTGCCAGTAGTCAGAGGGGACTAGTGAACACCGGGGAGCTGTTTTTT. It is translated as CASSQRGLVNTGELFF. Full variable domain (missing parts from reference TRBV19 and TRBJ2-2): DGGITQSPKYLFRKEGQNVTLSCEQNLNHDAMYWYRQDPGQGLRLIYYSQIVNDFQKGDIAEGYSVSREKKESFPLTVTSAQKNPTAFYLCASSQRGLVNTGELFFGEGSRLTVL.

The chain employs TRBV5-1 and TRBJ2-2; D is unclear. Trimming pared 0 bases from V and 2 bases from J, leaving 5 bases between. This CDR3 is 14 amino acids long. The germline V gene has CDR1 SGHRS and CDR2 YFSETQ. CDR3 in amino acids: CASSLVVNTGELFF. The CDR3 region has the DNA TGCGCCAGCAGCTTGGTTGTTAACACCGGGGAGCTGTTTTTT.

Many counts were recorded for this clone. The V gene is TRBV12-3 or TRBV12-4, the J gene TRBJ2-3; 12 bases fit TRBD2. The length of the CDR3 is 19 residues. Trimming cost V 1 base and J 6 bases; bases outside gene matches: 14. The CDR3 protein is CASSLDSSLAGGPWDTQYF. The CDR3 DNA is TGTGCCAGCAGTTTAGATTCGTCCCTAGCGGGAGGGCCGTGGGATACGCAGTATTTT.

This clone was found many times. J is TRBJ2-3 and V is TRBV12-3 or TRBV12-4, with 11 bases fitting TRBD2. V was pared by 5 bases and J by 6 bases, with 7 bases of the junction left unmatched. CDR3 size: 15 residues. The CDR3 DNA is TGTGCCAGCAGTCGACCTAGCGGGAGGATTGATACGCAGTATTTT. This codes for CASSRPSGRIDTQYF.

CDR3 bases: TGTGCGAGCAGGGACAGCGGCCTTGAAAAACTGTTTTTT. This encodes CASRDSGLEKLFF. The gene calls are TRBV10-3 and TRBJ1-4; 7 nucleotides match TRBD1. This CDR3 region has 13 residues. Per the germline V gene, CDR1 is ENHRY and CDR2 is SYGVKD.

This clone was picked up a small number of times. A clone one base away is much larger, so this may be a read error. Other DNA sequences of this sample code for an identical CDR3. This sequence joins TRBV9 and TRBJ1-4, with TRBD1 as a possible D gene (6 bases). Germline V lookup: CDR1 SGDLS, CDR2 YYNGEE. The CDR3 is made up of 16 amino acids. V was pared by 5 bases and J by 5 bases, with 19 bases between. CDR3 sequence reads: CASSVGGGQLNEKLFF. CDR3 bases: TGTGCCAGCAGTGTTGGGGGCGGGCAGCTGAATGAAAAACTGTTTTTT.

Ten or more counts support this clone. The V gene is TRBV6-1, the J gene TRBJ1-5, with 7 bases matching TRBD1. CDR3 length equals 16 residues. Germline CDR1 is MNHNS and CDR2 is SASEGT. V was pared by 7 bases and J by 0 bases, with 9 bases of the junction left unmatched. Written as DNA, the CDR3 is TGTGCCAGCACTAAAGGGGGACAGTATAGCAATCAGCCCCAGCATTTT. Translated: CASTKGGQYSNQPQHF.

This clone was counted a few times. The junction and the germline gene differ at one end; a read error may be behind it. This chain uses TRBV6-1 with TRBJ2-2, with D uncertain. The germline CDR1 and CDR2 sequences are MNHNS and SASEGT. This CDR3 region has 15 residues. CDR3 in amino acids: CAGSEGQVVPGELFF. Here the CDR3 DNA reads TGTGCCGGCAGTGAAGGCCAGGTCGTTCCCGGGGAGCTGTTTTTT.